This entry lists 5 T cell receptor beta chains sequenced from one sample in a study of post-analysis software for immune sequencing data. Regarding the study as a whole: Comparison of patients with controls showed 4 to 6 TRBV segments more frequent in patients, TRBV5-6, TRBV5-1 and TRBV20-1 among them.

TCR beta libraries were prepared from cDNA with unique molecular identifiers. TCRdb re-called the PCR reads through MiXCR, storing one row per CDR3 protein. This table holds roughly 430,000 distinct CDR3 sequences, roughly 40% found once. Their antigens remain unidentified. Sequencing was done on a sample of blood. The receptors stem from a girl aged 2 to 10 with multiple sclerosis.

This clonotype was recorded only once. V usage is TRBV9 and J usage is TRBJ2-7; perhaps TRBD1 as D (7 bases). The length of the CDR3 is 17 residues. The germline CDR1 and CDR2 sequences are SGDLS and YYNGEE. The V gene lost 3 bases and the J gene lost 3 bases, with 22 bases spanning the gap. DNA for the CDR3: TGTGCCAGCAGCGCATCGGGGACTCCAGGGGGATTCTACGAGCAGTACTTC. Translation gives CASSASGTPGGFYEQYF.

CDR3 loop: CASSSNRGRETQYF. CDR3 in DNA: TGTGCCAGCAGCTCTAACAGGGGGAGAGAGACCCAGTACTTC. The J gene is TRBJ2-5, the V gene TRBV11-2; 8 bases fit TRBD1. Trimming cost V 4 bases and J 4 bases; bases outside gene matches: 5. Germline V gene lookup returns CDR1 SGHAT and CDR2 FQNNGV. The CDR3 is made up of 14 amino acids.

This clonotype has a handful of counts. The rearrangement uses TRBV29-1 and TRBJ2-1; 11 nucleotides line up with TRBD2. Germline loops: CDR1 SQVTM, CDR2 ANQGSEA. This CDR3 comprises 16 residues. Trimming removed 3 bases from V and 2 bases from J; junction bases left unmatched: 6. DNA for the CDR3: TGCAGCGTTGATCCGGGGACTAGCGGTACCTACAATGAGCAGTTCTTC. Translating it yields CSVDPGTSGTYNEQFF.

The chain joins TRBV10-3 to TRBJ1-1, with TRBD1 matching 10 bases. This CDR3 has 11 amino acids. V dropped 6 bases and J dropped 8; count of bases not matched to a gene: 0. Germline CDR1 ENHRY, CDR2 SYGVKD. The CDR3, as DNA: TGTGCCATCAGGACAGGGGGCGAAGCTTTCTTT. Protein: CAIRTGGEAFF.

The chain is built from TRBV6-5 and TRBJ2-7, with 8 bases aligning to TRBD1. After removal of 5 bases from V and 2 bases from J, the junction contained 8 bases not matched to a gene. The V gene's germline CDR1 is MNHEY and CDR2 SVGAGI. The CDR3 extends over 15 amino acids. The CDR3 nucleotides are TGTGCCAGCAGTGTTACCGGGACAGGAGCCTACGAGCAGTACTTC. This sequence encodes CASSVTGTGAYEQYF.